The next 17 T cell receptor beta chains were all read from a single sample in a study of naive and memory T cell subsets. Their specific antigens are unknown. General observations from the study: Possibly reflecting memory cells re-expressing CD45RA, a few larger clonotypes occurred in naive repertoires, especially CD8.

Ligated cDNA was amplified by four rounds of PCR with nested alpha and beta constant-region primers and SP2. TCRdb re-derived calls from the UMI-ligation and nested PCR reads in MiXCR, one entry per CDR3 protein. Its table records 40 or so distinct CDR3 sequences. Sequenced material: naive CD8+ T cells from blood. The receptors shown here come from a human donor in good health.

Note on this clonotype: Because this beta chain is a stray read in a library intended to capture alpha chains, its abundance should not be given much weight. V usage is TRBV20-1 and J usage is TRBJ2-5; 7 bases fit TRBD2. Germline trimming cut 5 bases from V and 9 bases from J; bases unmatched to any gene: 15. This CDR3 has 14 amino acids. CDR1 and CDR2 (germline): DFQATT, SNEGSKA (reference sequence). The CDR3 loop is CSAYGWGGSNAQYF. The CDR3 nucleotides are TGCAGTGCTTACGGTTGGGGGGGTTCCAATGCCCAGTACTTC.

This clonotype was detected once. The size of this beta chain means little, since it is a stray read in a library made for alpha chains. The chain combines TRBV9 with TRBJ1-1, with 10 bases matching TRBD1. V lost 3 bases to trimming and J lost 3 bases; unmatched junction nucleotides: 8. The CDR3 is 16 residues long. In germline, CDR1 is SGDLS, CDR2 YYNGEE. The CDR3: CASSATGGSPYTEAFF. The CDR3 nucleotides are TGTGCCAGCAGCGCGACAGGGGGCTCCCCGTACACTGAAGCTTTCTTT.

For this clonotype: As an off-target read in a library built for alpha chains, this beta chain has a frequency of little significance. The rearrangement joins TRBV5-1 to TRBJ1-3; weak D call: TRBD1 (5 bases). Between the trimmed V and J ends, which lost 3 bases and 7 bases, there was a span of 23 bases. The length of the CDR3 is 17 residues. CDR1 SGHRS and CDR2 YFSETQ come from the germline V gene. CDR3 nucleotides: TGCGCCAGCAGCTCGCCCCCCGGGGACTCCCGCCCGAACACCATATATTTT. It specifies CASSSPPGDSRPNTIYF.

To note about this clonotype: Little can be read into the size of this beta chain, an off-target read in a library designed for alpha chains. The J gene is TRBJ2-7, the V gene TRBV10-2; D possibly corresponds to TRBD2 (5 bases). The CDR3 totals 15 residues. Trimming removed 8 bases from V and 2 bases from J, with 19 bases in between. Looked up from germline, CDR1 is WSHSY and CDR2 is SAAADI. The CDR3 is CASLTHGKKPYEQYF. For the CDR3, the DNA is TGCGCCAGCCTTACCCACGGGAAGAAACCCTACGAGCAGTACTTC.

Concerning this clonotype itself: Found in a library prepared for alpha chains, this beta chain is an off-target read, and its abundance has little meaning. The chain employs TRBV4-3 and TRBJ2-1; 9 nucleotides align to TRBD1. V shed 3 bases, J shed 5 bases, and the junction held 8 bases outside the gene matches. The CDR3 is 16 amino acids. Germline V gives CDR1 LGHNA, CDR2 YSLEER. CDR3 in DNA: TGCGCCAGCAGCCAGGCCGGGACAGGGAGTAACAATGAGCAGTTCTTC. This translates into CASSQAGTGSNNEQFF.

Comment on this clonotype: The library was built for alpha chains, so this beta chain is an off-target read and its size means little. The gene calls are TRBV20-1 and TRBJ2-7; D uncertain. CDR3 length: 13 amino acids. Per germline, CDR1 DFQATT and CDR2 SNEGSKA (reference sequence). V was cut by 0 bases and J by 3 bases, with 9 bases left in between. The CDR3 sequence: CSARDGFGYEQYF. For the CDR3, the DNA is TGCAGTGCTAGAGACGGGTTTGGCTACGAGCAGTACTTC.

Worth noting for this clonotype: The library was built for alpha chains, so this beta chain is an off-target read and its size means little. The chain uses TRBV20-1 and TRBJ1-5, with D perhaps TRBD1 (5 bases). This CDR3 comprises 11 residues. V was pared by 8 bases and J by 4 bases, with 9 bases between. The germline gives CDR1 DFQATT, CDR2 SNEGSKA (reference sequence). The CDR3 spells CSTGGNQPQHF. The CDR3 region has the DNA TGCAGTACCGGGGGAAATCAGCCCCAGCATTTT.

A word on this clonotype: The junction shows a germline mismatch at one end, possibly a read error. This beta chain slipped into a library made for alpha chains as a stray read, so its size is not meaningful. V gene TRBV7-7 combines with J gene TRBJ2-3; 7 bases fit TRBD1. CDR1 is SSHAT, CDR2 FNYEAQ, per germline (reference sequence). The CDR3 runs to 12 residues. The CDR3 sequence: CASSSTGDTQYF. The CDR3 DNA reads TGTGCTAGCAGCTCGACAGGGGATACGCAGTATTTT.

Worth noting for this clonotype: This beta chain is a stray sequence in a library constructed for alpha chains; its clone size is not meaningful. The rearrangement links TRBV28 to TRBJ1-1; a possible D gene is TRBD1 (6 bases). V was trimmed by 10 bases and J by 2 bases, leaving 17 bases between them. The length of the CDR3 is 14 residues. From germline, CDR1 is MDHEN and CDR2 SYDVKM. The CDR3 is CATTRGVGNTEAFF. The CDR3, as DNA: TGTGCCACCACCAGGGGAGTCGGAAACACTGAAGCTTTCTTT.

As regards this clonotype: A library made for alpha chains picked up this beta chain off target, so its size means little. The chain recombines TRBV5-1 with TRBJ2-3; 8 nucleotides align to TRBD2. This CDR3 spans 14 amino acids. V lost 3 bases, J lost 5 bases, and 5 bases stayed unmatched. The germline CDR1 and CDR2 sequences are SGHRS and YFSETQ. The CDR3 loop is CASSSGGAEDTQYF. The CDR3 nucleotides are TGCGCCAGCAGCTCCGGGGGGGCCGAAGATACGCAGTATTTT.

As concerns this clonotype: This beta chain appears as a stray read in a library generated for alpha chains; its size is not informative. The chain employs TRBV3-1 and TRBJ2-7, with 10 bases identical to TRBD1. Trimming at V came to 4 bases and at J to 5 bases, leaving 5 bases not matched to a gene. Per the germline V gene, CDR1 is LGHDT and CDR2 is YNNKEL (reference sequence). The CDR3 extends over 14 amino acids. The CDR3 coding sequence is TGTGCCAGCAGCCGACAGGGGGCTGTCGACGAGCAGTACTTC. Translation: CASSRQGAVDEQYF.

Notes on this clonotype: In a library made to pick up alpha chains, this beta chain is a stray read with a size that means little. The CDR3 nucleotides are TGCAGCGCCGGAGGGACACGCGACAATGAGCAGTTCTTC. Amino acids: CSAGGTRDNEQFF. The rearrangement links TRBV29-1 to TRBJ2-1; D may be TRBD1 or TRBD2 (6 bases each). Trimming pared 7 bases from V and 5 bases from J, leaving 15 bases between. The CDR3 contains 13 residues. Germline CDR1 and CDR2: SQVTM and ANQGSEA.

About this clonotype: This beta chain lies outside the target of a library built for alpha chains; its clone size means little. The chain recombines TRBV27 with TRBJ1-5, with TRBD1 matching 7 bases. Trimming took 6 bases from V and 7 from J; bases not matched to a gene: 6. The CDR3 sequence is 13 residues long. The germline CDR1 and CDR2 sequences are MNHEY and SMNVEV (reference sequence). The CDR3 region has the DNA TGTGCCAGCAGGCCACAGGGGACGCAGCCCCAGCATTTT. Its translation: CASRPQGTQPQHF.

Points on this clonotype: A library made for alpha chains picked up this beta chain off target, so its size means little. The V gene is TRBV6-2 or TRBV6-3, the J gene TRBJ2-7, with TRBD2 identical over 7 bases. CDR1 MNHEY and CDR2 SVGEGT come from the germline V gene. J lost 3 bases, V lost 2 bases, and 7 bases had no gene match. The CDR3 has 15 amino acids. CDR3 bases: TGTGCCAGCAGTTACAAAGGGGCGGGAGACTACGAGCAGTACTTC. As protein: CASSYKGAGDYEQYF.

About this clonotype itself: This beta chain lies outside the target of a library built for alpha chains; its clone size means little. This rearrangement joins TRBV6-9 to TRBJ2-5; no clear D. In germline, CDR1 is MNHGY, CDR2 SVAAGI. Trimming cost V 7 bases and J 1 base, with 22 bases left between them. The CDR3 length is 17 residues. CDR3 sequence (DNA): TGTGCCAGCATGGGCTATCGTAAGGGCACGTCCCAAGAGACCCAGTACTTC. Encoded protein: CASMGYRKGTSQETQYF.

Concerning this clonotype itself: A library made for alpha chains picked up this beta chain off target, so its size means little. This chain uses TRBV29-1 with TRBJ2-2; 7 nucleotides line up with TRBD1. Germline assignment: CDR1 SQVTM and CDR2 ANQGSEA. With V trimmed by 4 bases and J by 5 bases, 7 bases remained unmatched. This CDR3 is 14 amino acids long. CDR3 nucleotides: TGCAGCGTTGGGGGCCTGACAGGGACCGGGGAGCTGTTTTTT. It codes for CSVGGLTGTGELFF.

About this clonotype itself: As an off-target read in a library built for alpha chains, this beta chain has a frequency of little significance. The CDR3 here is CAISDTTGQKRSLETQYF. CDR3 sequence (DNA): TGTGCCATCAGTGATACGACAGGCCAGAAACGAAGTTTAGAGACCCAGTACTTC. The chain is built from TRBV10-3 and TRBJ2-5; possible D gene TRBD1, 6 bases. CDR1 is ENHRY and CDR2 is SYGVKD in the germline V gene. The CDR3 runs 18 residues. Between the trimmed V and J ends, which lost 3 bases and 4 bases, there was a span of 24 bases.